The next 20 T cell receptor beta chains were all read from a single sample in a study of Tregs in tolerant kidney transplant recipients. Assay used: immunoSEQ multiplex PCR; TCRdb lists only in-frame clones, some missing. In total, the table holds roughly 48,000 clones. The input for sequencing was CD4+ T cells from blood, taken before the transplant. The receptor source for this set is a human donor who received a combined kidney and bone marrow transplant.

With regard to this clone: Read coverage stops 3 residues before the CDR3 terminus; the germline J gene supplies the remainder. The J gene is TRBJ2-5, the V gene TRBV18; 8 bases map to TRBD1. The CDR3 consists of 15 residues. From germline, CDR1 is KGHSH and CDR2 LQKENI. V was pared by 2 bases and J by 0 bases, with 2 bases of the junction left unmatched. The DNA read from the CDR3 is TGTGCCAGCTCACCAGCGACAGGGGACCAAGAGACC. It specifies CASSPATGDQET. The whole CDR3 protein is CASSPATGDQETQYF.

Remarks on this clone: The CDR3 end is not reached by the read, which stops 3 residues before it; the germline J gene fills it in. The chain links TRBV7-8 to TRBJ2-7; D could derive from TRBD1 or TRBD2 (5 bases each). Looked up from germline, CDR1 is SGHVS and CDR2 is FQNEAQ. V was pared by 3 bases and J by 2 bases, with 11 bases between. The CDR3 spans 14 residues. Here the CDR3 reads CASSFRETAYEQYF. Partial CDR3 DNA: TGTGCCAGCAGCTTCAGGGAGACAGCCTACGAG.

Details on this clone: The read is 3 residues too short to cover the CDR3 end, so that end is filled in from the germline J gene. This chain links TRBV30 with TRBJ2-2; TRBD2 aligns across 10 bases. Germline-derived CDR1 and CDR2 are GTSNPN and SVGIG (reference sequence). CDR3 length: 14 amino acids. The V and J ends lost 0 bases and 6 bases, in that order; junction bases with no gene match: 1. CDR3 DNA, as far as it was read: TGTGCCTGGAGTGTCCTAGCGGGAGCCGGGGAG. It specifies CAWSVLAGAGE. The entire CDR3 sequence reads CAWSVLAGAGELFF.

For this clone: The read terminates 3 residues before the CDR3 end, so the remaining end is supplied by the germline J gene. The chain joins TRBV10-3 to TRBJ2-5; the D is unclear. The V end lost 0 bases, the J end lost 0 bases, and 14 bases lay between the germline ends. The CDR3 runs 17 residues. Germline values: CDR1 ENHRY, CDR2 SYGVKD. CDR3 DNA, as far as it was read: TGTGCCATCAGTGAGTCGAAGCTAGTGCGGTACCAAGAGACC. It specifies CAISESKLVRYQET. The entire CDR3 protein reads CAISESKLVRYQETQYF.

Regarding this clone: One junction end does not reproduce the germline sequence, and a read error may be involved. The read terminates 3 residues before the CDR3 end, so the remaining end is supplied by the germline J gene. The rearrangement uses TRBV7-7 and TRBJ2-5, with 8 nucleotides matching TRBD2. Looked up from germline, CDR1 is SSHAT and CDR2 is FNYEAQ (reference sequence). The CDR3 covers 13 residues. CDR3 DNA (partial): TGTGCTAGCAGCTACGAGCGGGGGGAGACC. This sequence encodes CASSYERGET. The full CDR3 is CASSYERGETQYF.

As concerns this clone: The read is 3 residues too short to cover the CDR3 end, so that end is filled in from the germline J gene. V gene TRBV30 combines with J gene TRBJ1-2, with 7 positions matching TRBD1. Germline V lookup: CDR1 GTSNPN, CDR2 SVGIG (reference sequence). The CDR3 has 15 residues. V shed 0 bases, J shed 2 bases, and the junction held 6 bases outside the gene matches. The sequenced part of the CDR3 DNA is TGTGCCTGGAGTGTACCAGGGGGAAGGAACTATGGC. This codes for CAWSVPGGRNYG. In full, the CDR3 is CAWSVPGGRNYGYTF.

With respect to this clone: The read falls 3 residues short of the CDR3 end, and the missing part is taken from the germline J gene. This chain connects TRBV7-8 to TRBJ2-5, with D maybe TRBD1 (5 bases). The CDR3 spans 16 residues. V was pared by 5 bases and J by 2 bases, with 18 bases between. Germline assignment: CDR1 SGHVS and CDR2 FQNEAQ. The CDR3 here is CASSPAPGNRQETQYF. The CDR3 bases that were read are TGTGCCAGCAGCCCCGCCCCAGGGAATCGACAAGAGACC.

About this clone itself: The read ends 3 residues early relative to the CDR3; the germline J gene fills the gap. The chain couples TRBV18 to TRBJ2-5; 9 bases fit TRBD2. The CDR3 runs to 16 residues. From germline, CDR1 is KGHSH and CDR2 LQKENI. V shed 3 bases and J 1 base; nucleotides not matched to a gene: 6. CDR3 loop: CASSPLQTSGQETQYF. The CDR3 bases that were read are TGTGCCAGCTCACCCTTACAGACTAGCGGCCAAGAGACC.

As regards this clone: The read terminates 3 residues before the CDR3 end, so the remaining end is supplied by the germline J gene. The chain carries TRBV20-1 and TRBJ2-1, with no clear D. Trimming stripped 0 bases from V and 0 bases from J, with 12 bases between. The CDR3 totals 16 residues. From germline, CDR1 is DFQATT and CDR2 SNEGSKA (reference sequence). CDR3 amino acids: CSARDSRKSSYNEQFF. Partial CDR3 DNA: TGCAGTGCTAGAGATTCGCGCAAGAGCTCCTACAATGAG.

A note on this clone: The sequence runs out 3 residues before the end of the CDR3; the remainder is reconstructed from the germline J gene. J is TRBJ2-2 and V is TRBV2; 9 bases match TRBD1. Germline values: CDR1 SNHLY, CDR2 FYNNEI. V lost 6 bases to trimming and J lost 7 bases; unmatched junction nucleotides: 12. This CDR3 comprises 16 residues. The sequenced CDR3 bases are TGTGCCAGCAGCGAGGGACAGGGCCTCTCGGGCGGGGAG. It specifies CASSEGQGLSGGE. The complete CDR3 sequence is CASSEGQGLSGGELFF.

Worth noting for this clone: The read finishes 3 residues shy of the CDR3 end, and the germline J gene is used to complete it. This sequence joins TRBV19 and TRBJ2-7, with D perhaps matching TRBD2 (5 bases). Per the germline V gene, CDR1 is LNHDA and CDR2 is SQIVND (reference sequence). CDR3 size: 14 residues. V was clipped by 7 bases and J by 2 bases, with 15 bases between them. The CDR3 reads CASKAGLAPYEQYF. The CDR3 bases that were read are TGTGCCAGTAAAGCCGGGCTAGCACCCTACGAG.

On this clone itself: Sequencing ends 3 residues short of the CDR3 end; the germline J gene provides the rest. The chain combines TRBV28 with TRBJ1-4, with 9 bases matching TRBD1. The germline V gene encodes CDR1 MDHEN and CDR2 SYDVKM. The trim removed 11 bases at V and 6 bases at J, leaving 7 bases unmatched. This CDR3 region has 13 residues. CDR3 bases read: TGTGCCGTCCACAGGGGGCGGGATGAAAAA. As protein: CAVHRGRDEK. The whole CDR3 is CAVHRGRDEKLFF.

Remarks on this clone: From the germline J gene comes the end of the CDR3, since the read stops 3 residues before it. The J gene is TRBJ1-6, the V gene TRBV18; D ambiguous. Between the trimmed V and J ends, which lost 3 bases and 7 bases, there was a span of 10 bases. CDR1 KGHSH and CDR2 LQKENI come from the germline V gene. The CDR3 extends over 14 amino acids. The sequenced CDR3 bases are TGTGCCAGCTCACCGGATAGCGGAAATTCACCC. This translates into CASSPDSGNSP. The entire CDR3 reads CASSPDSGNSPLHF.

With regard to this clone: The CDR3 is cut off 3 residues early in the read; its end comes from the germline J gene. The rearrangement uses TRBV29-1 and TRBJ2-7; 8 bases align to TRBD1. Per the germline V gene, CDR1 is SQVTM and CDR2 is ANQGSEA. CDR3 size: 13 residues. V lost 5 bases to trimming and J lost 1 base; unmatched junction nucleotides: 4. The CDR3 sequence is CSVQGAKSYEQYF. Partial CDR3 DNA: TGCAGCGTTCAGGGGGCGAAGTCCTACGAG.

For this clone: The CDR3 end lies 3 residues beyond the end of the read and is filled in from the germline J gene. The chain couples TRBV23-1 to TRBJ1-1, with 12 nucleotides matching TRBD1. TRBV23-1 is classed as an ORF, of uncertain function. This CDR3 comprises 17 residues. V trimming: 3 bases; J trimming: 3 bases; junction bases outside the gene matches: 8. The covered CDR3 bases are TGCGCCAGCAGTCATACCGGGACAGGGGGCGCGGACACTGAA. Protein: CASSHTGTGGADTE. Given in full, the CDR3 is CASSHTGTGGADTEAFF.

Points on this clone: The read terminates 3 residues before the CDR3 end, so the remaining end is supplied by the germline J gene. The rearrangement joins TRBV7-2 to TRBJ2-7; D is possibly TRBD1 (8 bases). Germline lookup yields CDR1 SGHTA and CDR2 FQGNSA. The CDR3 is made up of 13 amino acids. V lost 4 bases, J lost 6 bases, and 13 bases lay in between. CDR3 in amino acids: CASSSDREGEQYF. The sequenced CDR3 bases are TGTGCCAGCAGCTCGGACAGGGAGGGCGAG.

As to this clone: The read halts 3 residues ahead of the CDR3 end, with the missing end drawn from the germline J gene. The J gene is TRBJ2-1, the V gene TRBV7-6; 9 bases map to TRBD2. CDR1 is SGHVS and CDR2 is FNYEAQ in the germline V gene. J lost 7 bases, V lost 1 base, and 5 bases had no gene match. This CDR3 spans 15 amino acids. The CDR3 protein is CASSLVGGRGNEQFF. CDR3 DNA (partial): TGTGCCAGCAGCTTAGTGGGCGGGAGGGGGAATGAG.

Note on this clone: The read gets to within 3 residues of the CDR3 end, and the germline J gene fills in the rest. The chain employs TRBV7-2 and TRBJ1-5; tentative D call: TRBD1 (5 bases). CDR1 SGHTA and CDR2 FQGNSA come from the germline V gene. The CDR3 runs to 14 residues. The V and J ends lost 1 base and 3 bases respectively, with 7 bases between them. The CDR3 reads CASSLGQPNQPQHF. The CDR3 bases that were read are TGTGCCAGCAGCTTAGGACAGCCCAATCAGCCC.

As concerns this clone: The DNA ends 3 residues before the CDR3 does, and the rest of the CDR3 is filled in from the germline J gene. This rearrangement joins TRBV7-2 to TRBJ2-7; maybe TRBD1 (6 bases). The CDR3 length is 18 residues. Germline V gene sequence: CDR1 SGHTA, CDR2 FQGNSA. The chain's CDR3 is CASRLAFKTGCPVYEQYF. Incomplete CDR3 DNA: TGTGCAAGTCGCTTAGCCTTTAAAACAGGGTGCCCCGTCTACGAG.

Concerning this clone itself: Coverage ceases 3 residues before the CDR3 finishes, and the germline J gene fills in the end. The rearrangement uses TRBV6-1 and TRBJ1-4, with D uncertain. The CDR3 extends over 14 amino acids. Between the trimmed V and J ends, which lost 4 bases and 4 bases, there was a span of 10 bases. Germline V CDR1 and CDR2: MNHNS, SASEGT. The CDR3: CASSVNSYNEKLFF. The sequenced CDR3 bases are TGTGCCAGCAGTGTTAACAGTTATAATGAAAAA.